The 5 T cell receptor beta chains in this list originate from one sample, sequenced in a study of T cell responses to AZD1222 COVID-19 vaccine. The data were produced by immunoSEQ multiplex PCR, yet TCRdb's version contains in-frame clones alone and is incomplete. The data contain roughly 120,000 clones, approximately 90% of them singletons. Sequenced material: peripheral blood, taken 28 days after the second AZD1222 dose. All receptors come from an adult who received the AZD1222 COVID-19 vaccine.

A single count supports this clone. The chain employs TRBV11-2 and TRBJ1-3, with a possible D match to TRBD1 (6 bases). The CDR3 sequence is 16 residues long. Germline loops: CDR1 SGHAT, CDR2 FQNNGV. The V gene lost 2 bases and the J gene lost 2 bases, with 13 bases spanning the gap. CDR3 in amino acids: CASSLLRAGAGNTIYF. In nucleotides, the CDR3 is TGTGCCAGCAGCTTACTTAGAGCAGGGGCTGGAAACACCATATATTTT.

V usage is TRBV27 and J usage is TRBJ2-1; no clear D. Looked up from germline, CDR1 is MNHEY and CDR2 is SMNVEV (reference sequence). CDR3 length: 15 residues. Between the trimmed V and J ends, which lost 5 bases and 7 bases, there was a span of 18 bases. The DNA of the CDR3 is TGTGCCAGCAGTCCAAGTTTGGGGTTTAAGAATGAGCAGTTCTTC. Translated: CASSPSLGFKNEQFF.

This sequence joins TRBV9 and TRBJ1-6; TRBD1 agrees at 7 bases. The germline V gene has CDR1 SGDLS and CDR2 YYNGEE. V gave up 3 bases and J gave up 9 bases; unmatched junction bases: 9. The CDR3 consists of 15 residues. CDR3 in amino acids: CASSGRQGSSSPLHF. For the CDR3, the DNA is TGTGCCAGCAGCGGCCGACAGGGTTCGAGTTCACCCCTCCACTTT.

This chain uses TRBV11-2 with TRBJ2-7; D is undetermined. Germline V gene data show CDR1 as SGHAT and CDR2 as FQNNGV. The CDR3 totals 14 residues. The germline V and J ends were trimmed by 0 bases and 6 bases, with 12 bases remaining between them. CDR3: CASSLDLGEIEQYF. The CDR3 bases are TGTGCCAGCAGCTTAGATTTAGGAGAGATCGAGCAGTACTTC.

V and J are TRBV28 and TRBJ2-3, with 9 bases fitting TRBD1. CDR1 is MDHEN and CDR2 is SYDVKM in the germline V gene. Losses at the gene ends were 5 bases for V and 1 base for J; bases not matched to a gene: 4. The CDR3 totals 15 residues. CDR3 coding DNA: TGTGCCAGCAGTGCACGGACAGGGGGCACAGATACGCAGTATTTT. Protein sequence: CASSARTGGTDTQYF.